The 30 T cell receptor beta chains below all came from one sample that was sequenced in a study of T cell responses to AZD1222 COVID-19 vaccine (dated by TCRdb to the early 2020s). Library preparation used the immunoSEQ multiplex PCR assay. Not all clones reach the TCRdb copy of this immuneACCESS table, which keeps in-frame sequences only. Checked studies attribute under half of the gap to unresolved V genes and leave the rest unexplained. The sample table shows 85,000 to 130,000 clones, and around 91% are seen once. The ten largest clones take up less than 10% of the sample. This specimen's time point label, per the study, means: about 28 days (+/-7) after the second vaccine dose. The sequencing used peripheral blood, collected 28 days after the second AZD1222 dose. The receptors were gathered from an adult who received the AZD1222 COVID-19 vaccine.

This clone was counted once. This chain joins TRBV5-1 and TRBJ1-1; D call uncertain. From germline, CDR1 is SGHRS and CDR2 YFSETQ. V lost 4 bases to trimming and J lost 0 bases, with 16 bases between them. The CDR3 totals 16 residues. The CDR3 coding sequence is TGCGCCAGCAGCCGTACCACTGGACCGCTGAACACTGAAGCTTTCTTT. This translates into CASSRTTGPLNTEAFF.

The chain couples TRBV27 to TRBJ1-6, with 10 bases identical to TRBD1. There are 16 residues in the CDR3. V lost 8 bases to trimming and J lost 7 bases; unmatched junction nucleotides: 11. Germline V gene data show CDR1 as MNHEY and CDR2 as SMNVEV (reference sequence). In nucleotides, the CDR3 is TGTGCCAGCGGAAAGCACCGGGACAGGGGAAATTCACCCCTCCACTTT. Translation gives CASGKHRDRGNSPLHF.

V and J are TRBV4-1 and TRBJ1-5; no reliable D call. The length of the CDR3 is 14 residues. Germline loops: CDR1 MGHRA, CDR2 YSYEKL. V was clipped by 0 bases and J by 7 bases, with 10 bases between them. The CDR3 DNA reads as TGCGCCAGCAGCCAAGAGGAGCTATGGCAGCCCCAGCATTTT. Protein product: CASSQEELWQPQHF.

J is TRBJ2-3 and V is TRBV6-5; no reliable D call. From germline, CDR1 is MNHEY and CDR2 SVGAGI. V was pared by 7 bases and J by 3 bases, with 11 bases between. The CDR3 consists of 13 residues. This CDR3 is CASIGELTDTQYF. The CDR3, as DNA: TGTGCCAGCATTGGGGAATTAACAGATACGCAGTATTTT.

This chain connects TRBV3-1 (or the pseudogene TRBV3-2) to TRBJ1-3; TRBD1 is a possible D gene (5 bases). V lost 4 bases and J 5 bases, leaving 12 bases between the germline ends. CDR1 is LGHDT, CDR2 YNNKEL, per germline (reference sequence). The CDR3 runs 14 residues. CDR3 loop: CASSLGSGRNTIYF. The DNA for the CDR3 is TGTGCCAGCAGCCTAGGATCAGGGCGAAACACCATATATTTT.

CDR3 nucleotide sequence: TGTGCCAGCAGCTTGGATCCAAACACTGAAGCTTTCTTT. This sequence encodes CASSLDPNTEAFF. The rearrangement links TRBV5-4 to TRBJ1-1; D not certain. The CDR3 runs 13 residues. The V gene lost 0 bases and the J gene lost 2 bases, with 5 bases spanning the gap. The germline V gene encodes CDR1 SGHNT and CDR2 YYREEE (reference sequence).

This chain joins TRBV30 and TRBJ1-3; no reliable D call. Per the germline V gene, CDR1 is GTSNPN and CDR2 is SVGIG (reference sequence). V dropped 0 bases and J dropped 0 bases, with 15 bases sitting between them. CDR3 size: 17 residues. CDR3 in DNA: TGTGCCTGGAGTGTACTATCAGCAGCTATCTCTGGAAACACCATATATTTT. It codes for CAWSVLSAAISGNTIYF.

This chain uses TRBV6-5 with TRBJ1-2; 8 positions agree with TRBD1. The CDR3 length is 14 residues. Germline V CDR1 and CDR2: MNHEY, SVGAGI. J was trimmed by 2 bases and V by 6 bases; bases with no gene match: 5. The CDR3 DNA reads TGTGCCAGCAGCCCGACAGGGGCCAACTATGGCTACACCTTC. As protein: CASSPTGANYGYTF.

This chain links TRBV7-2 with TRBJ2-7; weak D call: TRBD1 (6 bases). Per germline, CDR1 SGHTA and CDR2 FQGNSA. Trimming removed 5 bases from V and 2 bases from J, with 16 bases in between. This CDR3 contains 15 residues. The CDR3 here is CASSRAGTSPYEQYF. The CDR3 nucleotides are TGTGCCAGCAGCAGAGCCGGGACAAGCCCCTACGAGCAGTACTTC.

The chain recombines TRBV27 with TRBJ2-7, with a weak D call TRBD1 (6 bases). CDR3 length: 15 residues. CDR1 and CDR2 (germline): MNHEY, SMNVEV (reference sequence). V lost 5 bases to trimming and J lost 0 bases, with 14 bases between them. CDR3 in DNA: TGTGCCAGCAGTATTACAGGGCCACCCTCCTACGAGCAGTACTTC. Protein sequence: CASSITGPPSYEQYF.

The chain carries TRBV6-1 and TRBJ1-2; no reliable D call. Trimming shortened V by 2 bases and J by 5 bases, and 9 bases separated the two germline ends. CDR3 size: 13 residues. Looked up from germline, CDR1 is MNHNS and CDR2 is SASEGT. In nucleotides, the CDR3 is TGTGCCAGCAGTGAATCTCCGGGTTATGGCTACACCTTC. Amino acid sequence: CASSESPGYGYTF.

CDR3 nucleotide sequence: TGTGCCAGCAGCTCATACAGGGGCGGTGGCTACGAGCAGTACTTC. This translates into CASSSYRGGGYEQYF. J is TRBJ2-7 and V is TRBV7-2; TRBD1 agrees at 7 bases. Germline V gene data show CDR1 as SGHTA and CDR2 as FQGNSA. Germline trimming cut 4 bases from V and 3 bases from J; bases unmatched to any gene: 9. The CDR3 has 15 amino acids.

DNA of the CDR3: TGTGCCATCAGGCCGGGACTAGCGGGGGGCGGTGGCACAGATACGCAGTATTTT. It codes for CAIRPGLAGGGGTDTQYF. The chain is built from TRBV10-3 and TRBJ2-3; TRBD2 aligns across 15 bases. The CDR3 length is 18 residues. Germline-derived CDR1 and CDR2 are ENHRY and SYGVKD. V lost 6 bases and J lost 1; bases outside the gene matches: 8.

This clone occurred a few times. The chain uses TRBV12-3 or TRBV12-4 and TRBJ1-2, with D unclear. CDR3 length: 13 amino acids. Trimming cost V 1 base and J 3 bases, with 6 bases left between them. The CDR3 DNA reads TGTGCCAGCAGTTTAGACCGATACTATGGCTACACCTTC. Its protein is CASSLDRYYGYTF.

The V and J genes are TRBV6-2 or TRBV6-3 and TRBJ2-7, with TRBD1 matching over 9 bases. The V gene end was trimmed by 2 bases and the J gene end by 0 bases; junction bases not matched to a gene: 8. Germline V CDR1 and CDR2: MNHEY, SVGEGT. The CDR3 contains 17 residues. CDR3 sequence (DNA): TGTGCCAGCAGTTACGGGACAGGGAGAAGTAGCTCCTACGAGCAGTACTTC. This gives the protein CASSYGTGRSSSYEQYF.

This chain links TRBV4-3 with TRBJ2-3, with D unclear. The germline V gene encodes CDR1 LGHNA and CDR2 YSLEER. Trimming removed 1 base from V and 6 bases from J, with 26 bases in between. The CDR3 runs to 19 residues. The CDR3 DNA reads TGCGCCAGCAGCCAAGGAGGAAATCAAGAGACTCGCAGTATCGATACGCAGTATTTT. Translation gives CASSQGGNQETRSIDTQYF.

The chain carries TRBV19 and TRBJ1-5; a weak D match, TRBD1 (6 bases). The germline V gene has CDR1 LNHDA and CDR2 SQIVND (reference sequence). Trimming took off 8 bases at V and 7 bases at J, with 18 bases between the two ends. CDR3 size: 14 residues. The CDR3: CASATGGTEQPQHF. The CDR3 DNA sequence: TGTGCCAGTGCGACAGGAGGAACAGAACAGCCCCAGCATTTT.

V and J are TRBV12-3 or TRBV12-4 and TRBJ1-2; TRBD1 aligns across 7 bases. The J segment lost 7 bases and the V segment lost 5 bases, leaving 7 bases of the junction unmatched. This CDR3 region has 13 residues. Here the CDR3 reads CASSPRQGSGYTF. The CDR3 nucleotides are TGTGCCAGCAGTCCCCGACAGGGAAGTGGCTACACCTTC.

The gene calls are TRBV5-5 and TRBJ2-2; D may be TRBD1 (6 bases). The CDR3 consists of 14 residues. CDR1 and CDR2 (germline): SGHKS, YYEKEE (reference sequence). Trimming took off 6 bases at V and 5 bases at J, with 14 bases between the two ends. The CDR3 DNA sequence: TGTGCCAGCAACAGGGAAGGGTATACCGGGGAGCTGTTTTTT. It codes for CASNREGYTGELFF.

The V and J genes are TRBV18 and TRBJ2-5; 8 nucleotides align to TRBD2. The J segment lost 5 bases and the V segment lost 3 bases, leaving 8 bases of the junction unmatched. There are 15 residues in the CDR3. Germline CDR1 is KGHSH and CDR2 is LQKENI. The CDR3 region is CASSPQRGSRETQYF. DNA of the CDR3: TGTGCCAGCTCACCCCAGCGGGGGTCCCGGGAGACCCAGTACTTC.

The V gene is TRBV6-5, the J gene TRBJ1-1; D perhaps matches TRBD1 (5 bases). Germline CDR1 is MNHEY and CDR2 is SVGAGI. V lost 7 bases and J 6 bases, leaving 15 bases between the germline ends. The CDR3 is 13 amino acids. The CDR3 DNA sequence: TGTGCCAGCATCGGACAAACGAAGGCTGAAGCTTTCTTT. Translated, it gives CASIGQTKAEAFF.

The sample holds one count of this clone. This chain uses TRBV7-3 with TRBJ2-3; TRBD2 matches at 12 bases. CDR3 size: 17 residues. Trimming removed 1 base from V and 2 bases from J; junction bases left unmatched: 4. Germline CDR1 reads SGHTA; CDR2 reads FQGTGA. The CDR3 DNA follows: TGTGCCAGCAGCTTAATTCCTAGCGGGGGGGTCACAGATACGCAGTATTTT. Its translation: CASSLIPSGGVTDTQYF.

The V call is TRBV12-3 or TRBV12-4, the J call TRBJ1-2, with D possibly matching TRBD1 (6 bases). The germline V and J ends were trimmed by 3 bases and 4 bases, with 9 bases remaining between them. The CDR3 spans 13 residues. The CDR3 coding sequence is TGTGCCAGCAGTTTGGACAGATTCTATGGCTACACCTTC. Translating gives CASSLDRFYGYTF.

The V call is TRBV6-1, the J call TRBJ2-7, with 11 bases lining up with TRBD1. CDR3 length equals 14 residues. Germline CDR1 reads MNHNS; CDR2 reads SASEGT. The V segment lost 3 bases and the J segment 7 bases; nucleotides outside the gene matches: 5. CDR3 DNA: TGTGCCAGCAGTGACGGACAGGGGGCTGGGGAGCAGTACTTC. The encoded protein is CASSDGQGAGEQYF.

The genes are TRBV12-3 or TRBV12-4 and TRBJ1-5; unclear D gene. V was trimmed by 6 bases and J by 3 bases, leaving 9 bases between them. The CDR3 has 13 amino acids. CDR3: CASSPGNNQPQHF. CDR3 sequence (DNA): TGTGCCAGCAGCCCCGGCAACAATCAGCCCCAGCATTTT.

Here the CDR3 reads CASSRQGDEQYF. As DNA, the CDR3 is TGTGCCAGCAGTCGACAGGGGGACGAGCAGTACTTC. The rearrangement links TRBV6-5 to TRBJ2-7; TRBD1 matches 9 bases. The CDR3 is 12 amino acids. CDR1 and CDR2 (germline): MNHEY, SVGAGI. Unmatched junction bases numbered 1, after V lost 5 bases and J lost 5 bases.

V is TRBV18 and J is TRBJ2-2; D is undetermined. CDR1 is KGHSH, CDR2 LQKENI, per germline. Trimming removed 0 bases from V and 2 bases from J, with 7 bases in between. There are 15 residues in the CDR3. CDR3 protein: CASSPPGYNTGELFF. The CDR3 DNA follows: TGTGCCAGCTCACCACCGGGTTACAACACCGGGGAGCTGTTTTTT.

The CDR3 here is CASSPTRVNEKLFF. The CDR3 coding sequence is TGTGCCAGCAGCCCGACGAGGGTTAATGAAAAACTGTTTTTT. The chain couples TRBV9 to TRBJ1-4; no definite D call. The CDR3 spans 14 residues. V lost 4 bases to trimming and J lost 4 bases, with 11 bases between them. The V gene's germline CDR1 is SGDLS and CDR2 YYNGEE.

This sequence joins TRBV29-1 and TRBJ2-3; 8 nucleotides align to TRBD2. V was pared by 0 bases and J by 0 bases, with 5 bases of the junction left unmatched. Germline CDR1 reads SQVTM; CDR2 reads ANQGSEA. This CDR3 region has 16 residues. CDR3 protein: CSVEDRGGYSTDTQYF. CDR3 nucleotide sequence: TGCAGCGTTGAAGATCGGGGGGGCTATAGCACAGATACGCAGTATTTT.

The gene calls are TRBV11-3 and TRBJ1-4, with D perhaps TRBD1 (5 bases). CDR3 length: 13 amino acids. Germline-derived CDR1 and CDR2 are SGHNT and YENEEA. V was shortened by 5 bases and J by 10 bases, with 14 bases between the two germline ends. The CDR3 region is CASSRGTDGKLFF. CDR3 DNA sequence: TGTGCCAGCAGCCGTGGGACCGACGGAAAACTGTTTTTT.